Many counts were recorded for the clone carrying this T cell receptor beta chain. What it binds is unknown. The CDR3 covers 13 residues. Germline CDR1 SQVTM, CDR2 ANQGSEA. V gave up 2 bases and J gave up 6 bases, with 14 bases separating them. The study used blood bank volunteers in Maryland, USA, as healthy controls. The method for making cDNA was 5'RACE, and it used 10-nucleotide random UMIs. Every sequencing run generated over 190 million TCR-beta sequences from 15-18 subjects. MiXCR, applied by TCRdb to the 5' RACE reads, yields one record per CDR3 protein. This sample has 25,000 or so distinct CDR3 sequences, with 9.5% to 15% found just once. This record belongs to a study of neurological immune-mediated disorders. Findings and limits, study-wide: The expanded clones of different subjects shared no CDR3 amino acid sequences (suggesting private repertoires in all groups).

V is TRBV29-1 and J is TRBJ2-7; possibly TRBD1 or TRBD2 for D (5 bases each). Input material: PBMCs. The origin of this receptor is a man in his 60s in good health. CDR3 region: CSVESGLVSEQYF. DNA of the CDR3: TGCAGCGTTGAATCGGGGCTAGTTAGCGAGCAGTACTTC.